The clone carrying this T cell receptor (beta chain) occurred a few times. Its antigen is unknown. This sample is part of a study of blood T cells in healthy people across ages. Study-wide results and limits: Whereas aged donors had fewer naive CD4+ cells, long-lived donors had more of them and higher diversity. Since the PBMCs were unsorted, naive and antigen-experienced cells could not be conclusively compared.

The CDR3 length is 16 residues. Germline CDR1 reads SGDLS; CDR2 reads YYNGEE. V lost 3 bases, J lost 3 bases, and 6 bases stayed unmatched. Together with a sample-barcoded 5' primer, a J-beta primer mix was included in a second PCR lasting about 6 to 11 cycles. TCRdb ran MiXCR on the 5' RACE reads and lists one entry per CDR3 protein. This table holds hundreds of thousands of distinct CDR3 sequences, 58% found once. PBMCs numbering at least 6.5 million were isolated per sample. Per sample, extraction of total RNA gave at least 5 micrograms in every case. Sequenced sample: blood. The rearrangement uses TRBV9 and TRBJ1-2, with TRBD1 matching 12 bases. The sequence was obtained from a man aged 55 to 70 in good health. The CDR3 region has the DNA TGTGCCAGCAGCGCCGGGACAGGGGGCGCTGACTATGGCTACACCTTC. It yields the protein CASSAGTGGADYGYTF. Looking up the rest from reference TRBV9 and TRBJ1-2 gives the full variable domain: DSGVTQTPKHLITATGQRVTLRCSPRSGDLSVYWYQQSLDQGLQFLIQYYNGEERAKGNILERFSAQQFPDLHSELNLSSLELGDSALYFCASSAGTGGADYGYTFGSGTRLTVV.